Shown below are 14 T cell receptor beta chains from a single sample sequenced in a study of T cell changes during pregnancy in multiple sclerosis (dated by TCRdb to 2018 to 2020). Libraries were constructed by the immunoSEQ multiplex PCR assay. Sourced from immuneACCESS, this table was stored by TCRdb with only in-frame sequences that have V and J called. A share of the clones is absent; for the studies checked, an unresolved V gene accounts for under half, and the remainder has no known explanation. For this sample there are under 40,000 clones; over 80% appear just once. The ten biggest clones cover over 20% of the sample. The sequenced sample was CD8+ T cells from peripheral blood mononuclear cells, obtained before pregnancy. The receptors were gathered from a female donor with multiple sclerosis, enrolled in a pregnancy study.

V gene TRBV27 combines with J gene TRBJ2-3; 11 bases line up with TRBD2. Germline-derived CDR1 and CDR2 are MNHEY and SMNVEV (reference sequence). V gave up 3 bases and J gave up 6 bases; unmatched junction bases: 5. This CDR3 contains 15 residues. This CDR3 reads CASSFEPSGGDTQYF. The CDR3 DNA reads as TGTGCCAGCAGTTTTGAGCCTAGCGGGGGGGATACGCAGTATTTT.

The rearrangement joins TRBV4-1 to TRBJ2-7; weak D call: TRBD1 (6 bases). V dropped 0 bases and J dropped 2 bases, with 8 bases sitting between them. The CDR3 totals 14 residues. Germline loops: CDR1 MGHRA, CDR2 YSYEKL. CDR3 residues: CASSQDQGTYEQYF. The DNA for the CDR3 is TGCGCCAGCAGCCAAGATCAGGGGACCTACGAGCAGTACTTC.

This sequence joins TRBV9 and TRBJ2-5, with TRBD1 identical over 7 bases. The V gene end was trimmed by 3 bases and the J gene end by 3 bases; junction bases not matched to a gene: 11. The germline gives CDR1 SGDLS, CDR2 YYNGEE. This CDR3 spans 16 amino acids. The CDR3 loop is CASSGPRDRVEETQYF. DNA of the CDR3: TGTGCCAGCAGCGGACCCCGCGACAGGGTGGAAGAGACCCAGTACTTC.

In DNA, the CDR3 is TGCAGCGTTGAGAGGGACACTGAAGCTTTCTTT. This encodes CSVERDTEAFF. The chain links TRBV29-1 to TRBJ1-1, with D uncertain. Trimming removed 3 bases from V and 3 bases from J, with 5 bases in between. The CDR3 is made up of 11 amino acids. Germline V CDR1 and CDR2: SQVTM, ANQGSEA.

The CDR3 sequence is CASSQDPGAWNEQFF. CDR3 bases: TGCGCCAGCAGCCAAGATCCGGGAGCTTGGAATGAGCAGTTCTTC. This rearrangement joins TRBV4-1 to TRBJ2-1, with a tentative D call TRBD2 (6 bases). The CDR3 spans 15 residues. CDR1 and CDR2 (germline): MGHRA, YSYEKL. V lost 0 bases and J lost 7, with 13 bases in between.

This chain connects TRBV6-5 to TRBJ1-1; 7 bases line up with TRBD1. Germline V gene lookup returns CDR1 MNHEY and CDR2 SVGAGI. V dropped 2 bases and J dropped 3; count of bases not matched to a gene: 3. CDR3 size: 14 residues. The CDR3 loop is CASSYRGRDTEAFF. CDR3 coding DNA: TGTGCCAGCAGTTACAGGGGGCGAGACACTGAAGCTTTCTTT.

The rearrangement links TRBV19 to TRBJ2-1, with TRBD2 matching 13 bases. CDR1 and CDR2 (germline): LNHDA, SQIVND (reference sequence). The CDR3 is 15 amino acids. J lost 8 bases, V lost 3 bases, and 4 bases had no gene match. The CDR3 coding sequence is TGTGCCAGTAGTATTAGGACTAGCGGGAGTGATGAGCAGTTCTTC. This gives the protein CASSIRTSGSDEQFF.

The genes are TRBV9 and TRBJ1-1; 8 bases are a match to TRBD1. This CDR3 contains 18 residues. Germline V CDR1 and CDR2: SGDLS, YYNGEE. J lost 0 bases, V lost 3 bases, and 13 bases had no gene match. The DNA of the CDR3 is TGTGCCAGCAGCGCAGGGGGCGGCAGAGGGGTGATGAACACTGAAGCTTTCTTT. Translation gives CASSAGGGRGVMNTEAFF. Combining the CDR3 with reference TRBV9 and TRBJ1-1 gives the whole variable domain DSGVTQTPKHLITATGQRVTLRCSPRSGDLSVYWYQQSLDQGLQFLIQYYNGEERAKGNILERFSAQQFPDLHSELNLSSLELGDSALYFCASSAGGGRGVMNTEAFFGQGTRLTVV.

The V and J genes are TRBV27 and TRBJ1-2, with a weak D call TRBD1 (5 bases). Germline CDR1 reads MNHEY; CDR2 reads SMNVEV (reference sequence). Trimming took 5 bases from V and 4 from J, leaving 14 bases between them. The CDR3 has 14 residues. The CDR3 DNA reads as TGTGCCAGCAGTCAGGGCGCCTGGGGCTATGGCTACACCTTC. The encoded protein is CASSQGAWGYGYTF.

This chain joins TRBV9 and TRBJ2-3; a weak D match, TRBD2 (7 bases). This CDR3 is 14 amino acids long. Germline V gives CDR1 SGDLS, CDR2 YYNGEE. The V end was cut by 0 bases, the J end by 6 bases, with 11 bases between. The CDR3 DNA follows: TGTGCCAGCAGCGTAGGCGGGGGCAGGGATACGCAGTATTTT. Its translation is CASSVGGGRDTQYF.

CDR3 sequence reads: CASTRGAVTGELFF. For the CDR3, the DNA is TGTGCCAGCACCCGCGGGGCGGTAACCGGGGAGCTGTTTTTT. V and J are TRBV9 and TRBJ2-2; the D gene is possibly TRBD2 (6 bases). CDR3 size: 14 residues. V was cut by 6 bases and J by 5 bases, with 14 bases left in between. The germline gives CDR1 SGDLS, CDR2 YYNGEE.

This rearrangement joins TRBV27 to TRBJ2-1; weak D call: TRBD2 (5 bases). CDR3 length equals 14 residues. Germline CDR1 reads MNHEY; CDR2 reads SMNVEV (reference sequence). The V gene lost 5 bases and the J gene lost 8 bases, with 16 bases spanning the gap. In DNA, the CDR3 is TGTGCCAGCAGTACCCGAGCGGTAGCAGATGAGCAGTTCTTC. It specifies CASSTRAVADEQFF.

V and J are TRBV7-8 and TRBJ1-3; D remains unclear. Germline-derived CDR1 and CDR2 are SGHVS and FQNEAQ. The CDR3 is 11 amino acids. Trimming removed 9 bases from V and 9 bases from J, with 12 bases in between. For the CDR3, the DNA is TGTGCCAGTATTTATGGGCCCACCATATATTTT. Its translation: CASIYGPTIYF. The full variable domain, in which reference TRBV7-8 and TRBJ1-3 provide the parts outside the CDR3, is GAGVSQSPRYKVAKRGQDVALRCDPISGHVSLFWYQQALGQGPEFLTYFQNEAQLDKSGLPSDRFFAERPEGSVSTLKIQRTQQEDSAVYLCASIYGPTIYFGEGSWLTVV.

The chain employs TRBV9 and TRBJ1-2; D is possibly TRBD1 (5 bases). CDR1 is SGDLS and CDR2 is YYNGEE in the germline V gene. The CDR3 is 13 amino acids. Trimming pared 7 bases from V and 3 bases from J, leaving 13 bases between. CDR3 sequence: CASGGRVHYGYTF. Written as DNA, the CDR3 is TGTGCCAGCGGCGGCAGGGTACACTATGGCTACACCTTC.